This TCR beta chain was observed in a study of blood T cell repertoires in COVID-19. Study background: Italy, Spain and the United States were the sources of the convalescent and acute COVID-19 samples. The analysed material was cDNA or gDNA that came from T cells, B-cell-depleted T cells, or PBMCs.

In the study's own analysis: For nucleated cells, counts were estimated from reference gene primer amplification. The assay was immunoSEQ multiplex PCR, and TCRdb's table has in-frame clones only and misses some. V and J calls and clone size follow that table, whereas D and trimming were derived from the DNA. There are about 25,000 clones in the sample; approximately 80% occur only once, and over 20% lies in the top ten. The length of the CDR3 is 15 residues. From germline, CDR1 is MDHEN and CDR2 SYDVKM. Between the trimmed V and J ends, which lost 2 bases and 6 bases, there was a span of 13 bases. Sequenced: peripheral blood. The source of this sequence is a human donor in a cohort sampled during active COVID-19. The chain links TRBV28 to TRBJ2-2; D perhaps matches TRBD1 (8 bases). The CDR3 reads CASSLTGGDSGELFF. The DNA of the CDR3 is TGTGCCAGCAGTTTAACAGGGGGGGACTCCGGGGAGCTGTTTTTT.